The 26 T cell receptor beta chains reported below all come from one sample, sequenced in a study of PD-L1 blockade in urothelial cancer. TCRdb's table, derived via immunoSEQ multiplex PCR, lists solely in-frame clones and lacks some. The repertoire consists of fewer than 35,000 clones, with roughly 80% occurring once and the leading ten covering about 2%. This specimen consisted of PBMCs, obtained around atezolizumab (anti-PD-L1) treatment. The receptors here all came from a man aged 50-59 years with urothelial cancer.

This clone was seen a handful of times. The CDR3 loop reads CASSSSGTANTGELFF. CDR3 nucleotides: TGTGCCAGCAGTTCCTCCGGGACAGCGAACACCGGGGAGCTGTTTTTT. The V gene is TRBV28, the J gene TRBJ2-2; 7 bases match TRBD1. Germline values: CDR1 MDHEN, CDR2 SYDVKM. The junction had 5 bases not matched to a gene; V was cut back by 4 bases and J by 0 bases. The CDR3 contains 16 residues.

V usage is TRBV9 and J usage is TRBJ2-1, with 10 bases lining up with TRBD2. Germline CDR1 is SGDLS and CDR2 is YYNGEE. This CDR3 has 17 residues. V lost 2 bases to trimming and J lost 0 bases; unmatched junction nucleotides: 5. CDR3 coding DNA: TGTGCCAGCAGCGTCGGTAGCGGGGGGTACTCCTACAATGAGCAGTTCTTC. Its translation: CASSVGSGGYSYNEQFF.

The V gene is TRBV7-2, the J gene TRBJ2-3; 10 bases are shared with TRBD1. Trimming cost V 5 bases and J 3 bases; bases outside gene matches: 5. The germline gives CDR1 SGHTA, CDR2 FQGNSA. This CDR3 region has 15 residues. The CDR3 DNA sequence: TGTGCCAGCAGCCAAAGACAGGGGGCGACAGATACGCAGTATTTT. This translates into CASSQRQGATDTQYF.

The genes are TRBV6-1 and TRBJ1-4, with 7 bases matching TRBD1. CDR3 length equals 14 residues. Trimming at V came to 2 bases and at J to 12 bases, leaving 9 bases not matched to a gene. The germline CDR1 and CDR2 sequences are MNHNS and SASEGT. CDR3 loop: CASSENLSGTELFF. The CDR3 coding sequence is TGTGCCAGCAGTGAAAACCTCTCCGGGACAGAACTGTTTTTT.

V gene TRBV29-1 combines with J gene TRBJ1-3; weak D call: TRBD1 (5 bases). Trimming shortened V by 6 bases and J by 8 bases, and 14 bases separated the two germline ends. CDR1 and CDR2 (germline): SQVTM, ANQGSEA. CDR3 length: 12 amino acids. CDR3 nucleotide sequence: TGCAGCGTGACCAGACAGCCCGACACCATATATTTT. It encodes CSVTRQPDTIYF.

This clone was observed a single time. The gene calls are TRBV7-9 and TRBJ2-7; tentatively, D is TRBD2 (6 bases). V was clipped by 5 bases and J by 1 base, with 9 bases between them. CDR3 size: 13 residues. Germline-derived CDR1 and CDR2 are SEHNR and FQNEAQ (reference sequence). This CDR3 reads CASSPGTSYEQYF. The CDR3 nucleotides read TGTGCCAGCAGCCCCGGGACTTCCTACGAGCAGTACTTC.

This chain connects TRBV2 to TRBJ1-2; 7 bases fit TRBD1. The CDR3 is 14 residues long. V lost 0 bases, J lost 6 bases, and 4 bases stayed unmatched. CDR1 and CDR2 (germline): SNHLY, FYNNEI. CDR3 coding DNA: TGTGCCAGCAGTGAAGCAGGGGGCGTAAATGGCTACACCTTC. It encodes CASSEAGGVNGYTF.

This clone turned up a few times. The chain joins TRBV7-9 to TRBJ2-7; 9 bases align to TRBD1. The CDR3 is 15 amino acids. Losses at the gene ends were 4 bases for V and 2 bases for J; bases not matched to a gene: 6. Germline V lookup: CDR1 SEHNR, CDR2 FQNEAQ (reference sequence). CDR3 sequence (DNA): TGTGCCAGCAGCTCCTGGGGACAGGGAGCCTACGAGCAGTACTTC. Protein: CASSSWGQGAYEQYF.

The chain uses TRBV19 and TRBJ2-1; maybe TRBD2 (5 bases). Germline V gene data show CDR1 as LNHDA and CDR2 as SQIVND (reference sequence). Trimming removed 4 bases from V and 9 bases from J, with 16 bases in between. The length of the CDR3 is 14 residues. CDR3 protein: CASSNTSPDAEQFF. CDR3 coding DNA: TGTGCCAGTAGTAATACTAGTCCCGACGCTGAGCAGTTCTTC.

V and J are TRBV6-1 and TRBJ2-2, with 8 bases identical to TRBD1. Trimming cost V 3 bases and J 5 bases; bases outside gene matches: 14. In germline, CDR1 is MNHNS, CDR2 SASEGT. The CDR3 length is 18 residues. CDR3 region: CASSDPGRQGARTGELFF. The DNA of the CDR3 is TGTGCCAGCAGTGACCCAGGGAGGCAGGGGGCTAGGACCGGGGAGCTGTTTTTT.

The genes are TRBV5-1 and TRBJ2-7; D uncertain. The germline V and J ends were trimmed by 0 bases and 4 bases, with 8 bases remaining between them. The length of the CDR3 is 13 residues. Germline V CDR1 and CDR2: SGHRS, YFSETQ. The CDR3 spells CASSLGVAYEQYF. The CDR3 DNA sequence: TGCGCCAGCAGCTTGGGAGTAGCTTACGAGCAGTACTTC.

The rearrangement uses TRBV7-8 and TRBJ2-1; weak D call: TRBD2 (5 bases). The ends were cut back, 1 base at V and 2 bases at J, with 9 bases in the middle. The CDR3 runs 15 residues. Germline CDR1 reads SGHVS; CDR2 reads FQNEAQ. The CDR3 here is CASSLVSTTYNEQFF. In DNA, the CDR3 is TGTGCCAGCAGCTTAGTGTCGACTACCTACAATGAGCAGTTCTTC.

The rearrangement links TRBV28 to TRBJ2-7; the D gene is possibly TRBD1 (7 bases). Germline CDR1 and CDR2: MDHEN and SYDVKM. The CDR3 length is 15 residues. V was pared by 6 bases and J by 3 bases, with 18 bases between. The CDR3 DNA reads TGTGCCAGCAGCCGCGGGACAGCACTGTTCTACGAGCAGTACGTC. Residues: CASSRGTALFYEQYV.

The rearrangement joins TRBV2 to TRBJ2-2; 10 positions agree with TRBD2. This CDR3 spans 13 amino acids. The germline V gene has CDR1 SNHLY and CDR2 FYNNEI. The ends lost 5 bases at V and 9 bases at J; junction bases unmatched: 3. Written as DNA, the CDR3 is TGTGCCAGCAGTCGGACTAGCGGCTGGGAGCTGTTTTTT. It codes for CASSRTSGWELFF.

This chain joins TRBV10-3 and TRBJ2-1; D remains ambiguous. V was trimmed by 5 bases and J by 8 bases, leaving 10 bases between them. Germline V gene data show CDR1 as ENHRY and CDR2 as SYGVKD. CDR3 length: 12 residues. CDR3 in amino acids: CAISRGVDEQFF. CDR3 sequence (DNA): TGTGCCATCAGTCGTGGAGTGGATGAGCAGTTCTTC.

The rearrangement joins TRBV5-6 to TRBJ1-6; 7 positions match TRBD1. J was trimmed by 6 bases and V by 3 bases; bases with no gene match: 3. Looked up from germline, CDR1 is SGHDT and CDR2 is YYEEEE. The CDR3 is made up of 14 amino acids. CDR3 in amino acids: CASSYGQVNSPLHF. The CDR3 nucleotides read TGTGCCAGCAGCTACGGACAGGTTAATTCACCCCTCCACTTT.

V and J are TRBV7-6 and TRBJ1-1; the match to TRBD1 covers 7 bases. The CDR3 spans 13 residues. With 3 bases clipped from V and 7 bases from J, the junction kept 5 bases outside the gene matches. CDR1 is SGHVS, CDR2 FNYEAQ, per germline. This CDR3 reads CASSFTGELEAFF. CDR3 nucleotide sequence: TGTGCCAGCAGCTTCACAGGGGAACTTGAAGCTTTCTTT.

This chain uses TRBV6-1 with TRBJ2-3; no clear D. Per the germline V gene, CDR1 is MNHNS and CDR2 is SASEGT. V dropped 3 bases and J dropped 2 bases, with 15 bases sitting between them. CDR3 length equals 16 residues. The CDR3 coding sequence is TGTGCCAGCAGTGACAGAGTGGGTGGGCACACAGATACGCAGTATTTT. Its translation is CASSDRVGGHTDTQYF.

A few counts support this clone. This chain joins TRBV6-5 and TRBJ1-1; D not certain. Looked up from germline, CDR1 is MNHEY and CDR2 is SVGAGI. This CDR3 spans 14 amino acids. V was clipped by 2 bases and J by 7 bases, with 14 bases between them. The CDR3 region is CASSYGQVAGEAFF. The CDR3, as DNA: TGTGCCAGCAGTTACGGGCAGGTGGCCGGTGAAGCTTTCTTT.

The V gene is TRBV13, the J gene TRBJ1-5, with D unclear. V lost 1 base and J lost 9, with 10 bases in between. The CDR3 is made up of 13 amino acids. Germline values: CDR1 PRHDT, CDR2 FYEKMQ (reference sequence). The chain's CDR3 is CASSLASEGPQHF. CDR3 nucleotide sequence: TGTGCCAGCAGCTTAGCCTCCGAGGGGCCCCAGCATTTT.

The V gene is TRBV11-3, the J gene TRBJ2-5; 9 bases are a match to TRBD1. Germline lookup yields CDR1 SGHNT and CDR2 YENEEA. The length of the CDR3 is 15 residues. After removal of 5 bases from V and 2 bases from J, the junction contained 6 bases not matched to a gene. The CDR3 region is CASSPGQGWQETQYF. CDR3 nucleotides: TGTGCCAGCAGCCCGGGACAGGGATGGCAAGAGACCCAGTACTTC.

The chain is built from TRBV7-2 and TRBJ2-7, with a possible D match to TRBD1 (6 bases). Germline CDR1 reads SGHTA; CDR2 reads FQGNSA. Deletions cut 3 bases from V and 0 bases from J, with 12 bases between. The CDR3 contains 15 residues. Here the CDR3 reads CASSLMTGVSYEQYF. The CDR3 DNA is TGTGCCAGCAGCTTGATGACAGGAGTCTCCTACGAGCAGTACTTC.

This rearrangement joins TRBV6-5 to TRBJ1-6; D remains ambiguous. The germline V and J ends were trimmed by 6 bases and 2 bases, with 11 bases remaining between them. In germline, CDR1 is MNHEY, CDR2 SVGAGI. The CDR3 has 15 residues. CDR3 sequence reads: CASSPRSPYNSPLHF. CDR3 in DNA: TGTGCCAGCAGCCCTCGAAGCCCCTATAATTCACCCCTCCACTTT.

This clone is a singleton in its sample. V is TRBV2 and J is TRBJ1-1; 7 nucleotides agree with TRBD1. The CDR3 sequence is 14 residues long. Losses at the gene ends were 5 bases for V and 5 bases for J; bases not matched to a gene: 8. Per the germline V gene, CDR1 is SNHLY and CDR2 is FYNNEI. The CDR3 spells CASSYRGMGTEAFF. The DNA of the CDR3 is TGTGCCAGCAGTTACAGGGGAATGGGGACTGAAGCTTTCTTT.

In nucleotides, the CDR3 is TGTGCCAGCAGCCCGACAGGGGCGGGGGTCTACGAGCAGTACTTC. Protein: CASSPTGAGVYEQYF. The rearrangement joins TRBV5-4 to TRBJ2-7; D may be TRBD1 (8 bases). The CDR3 loop spans 15 amino acids. The germline V gene encodes CDR1 SGHNT and CDR2 YYREEE (reference sequence). Trimming took 4 bases from V and 3 from J, leaving 17 bases between them.

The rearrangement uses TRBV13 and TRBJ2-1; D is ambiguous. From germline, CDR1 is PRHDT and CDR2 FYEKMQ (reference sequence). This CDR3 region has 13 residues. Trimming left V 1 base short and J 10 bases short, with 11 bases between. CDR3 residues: CASSLVGSREQFF. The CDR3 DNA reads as TGTGCCAGCAGCTTAGTGGGTAGCCGCGAGCAGTTCTTC.